The following is a TCR beta chain sequence with its context. The target antigen is unknown. This record comes from a study of radiotherapy plus CTLA-4 blockade in lung cancer. Study at large: Disease control was achieved by approximately 32% of patients, and objective responses by 15% to 20%. Study results and caveats: Radiotherapy was combined with ipilimumab, and tumor-derived TCR clones then expanded in blood. Early blood T cell clone dynamics reportedly forecast response best, with interferon-beta.

The repertoire was sequenced with immunoSEQ multiplex PCR; TCRdb's copy has only in-frame clones and lacks some. The sample lists 100,000 to 150,000 clones, 90% occurring once. Focal radiation plus CTLA-4 blockade with ipilimumab was given to patients with chemo-refractory metastatic non-small-cell lung cancer. The CDR3 consists of 14 residues. Trimming removed 6 bases from V and 8 bases from J; junction bases left unmatched: 5. Germline-derived CDR1 and CDR2 are SNHLY and FYNNEI. V usage is TRBV2 and J usage is TRBJ2-1; 12 bases are a match to TRBD2. The sequenced sample was peripheral blood, obtained from a patient treated with radiotherapy plus ipilimumab. This clonotype originated in a human donor with non-small cell lung cancer that progressed on radiotherapy plus ipilimumab. The CDR3 sequence is CASRAGTSGHEQFF. The CDR3 nucleotides read TGTGCCAGCAGAGCCGGGACTAGCGGGCATGAGCAGTTCTTC.